Listed below are T cell receptor beta chains from one sample, sequenced in a study of T cells in Graves' hyperthyroidism and ophthalmopathy. TCRdb redid the calling of the multiplex PCR reads with MiXCR, one entry per CDR3 protein. The sample shows roughly 200,000 distinct CDR3 sequences, around 17% of them seen only once. Sequencing was carried out using blood. These TCRs come from a woman between 50 and 59 years old with Graves' hyperthyroidism. Both conserved end residues are part of each CDR3. Each record gives: J gene, V gene, D gene, clone size, CDR3 DNA, CDR3 protein. The D gene is left open where the match is weak. The size entry is marked missing in some rows and otherwise reads once, few, many or a size class.

j_call: TRBJ2-5; v_call: TRBV7-9; d_call: NA; clone_size: NA; cdr3_nt: TGTGCCAGCAGCTTAAAACGGGAGACCCAGTACTTC; cdr3_aa: CASSLKRETQYF
j_call: TRBJ2-7; v_call: TRBV6-1; d_call: TRBD1; clone_size: many; cdr3_nt: TGTGCCAGCAGAGACCCGGGACAGCCGAACTACGAGCAGTACTTC; cdr3_aa: CASRDPGQPNYEQYF
j_call: TRBJ2-7; v_call: TRBV5-1; d_call: NA; clone_size: many; cdr3_nt: TGCGCCAGCAGTCCTAGTACCTACGAGCAGTACTTC; cdr3_aa: CASSPSTYEQYF
j_call: TRBJ2-1; v_call: TRBV5-6; d_call: TRBD2; clone_size: NA; cdr3_nt: TGTGCCAGCAGCCTTTTAGCGGGAGGGGGAACGGTCTTC; cdr3_aa: CASSLLAGGGTVF
j_call: TRBJ2-7; v_call: TRBV19; d_call: NA; clone_size: NA; cdr3_nt: TGTGCCAGTAGTTCCCCGGCACAGGCCGAAGGAACATCTTACGAGCAGTACTTC; cdr3_aa: CASSSPAQAEGTSYEQYF
j_call: TRBJ2-1; v_call: TRBV6-1; d_call: TRBD1; clone_size: many; cdr3_nt: TGTGCCAGCAGTCCCCGGGACAGGGGGTACAATGAGCAGTTCTTC; cdr3_aa: CASSPRDRGYNEQFF
j_call: TRBJ2-5; v_call: TRBV19; d_call: NA; clone_size: few; cdr3_nt: TGTGCCAGTAGTATTGCCGTTCGACAGGATAGGGAGACCCAGTACTTC; cdr3_aa: CASSIAVRQDRETQYF
j_call: TRBJ2-2; v_call: TRBV7-3; d_call: NA; clone_size: NA; cdr3_nt: TGTGCCAGCAGCTTAACTAGCTTCACCGGGGAGCTGTTTTTT; cdr3_aa: CASSLTSFTGELFF
j_call: TRBJ2-7; v_call: TRBV27; d_call: NA; clone_size: NA; cdr3_nt: TGTGCCAGCAGCCGTACAATCTTCTACGAGCAGTACTTC; cdr3_aa: CASSRTIFYEQYF
j_call: TRBJ2-3; v_call: TRBV12-3/TRBV12-4; d_call: NA; clone_size: few; cdr3_nt: TGTGCCAGCAGTTACTGGAGCGGCCTCGGGGGCACAGATACGCAGTATTTT; cdr3_aa: CASSYWSGLGGTDTQYF
j_call: TRBJ1-2; v_call: TRBV3-1; d_call: NA; clone_size: NA; cdr3_nt: TGTGCCAGCAGCCCCCAGGAGGGCTATGGCTACACCTTC; cdr3_aa: CASSPQEGYGYTF
j_call: TRBJ1-2; v_call: TRBV19; d_call: NA; clone_size: NA; cdr3_nt: TGTGCCAGTAGTATTCGTGCTTCGACCGATTATGGCTACACCTTC; cdr3_aa: CASSIRASTDYGYTF
j_call: TRBJ2-1; v_call: TRBV19; d_call: NA; clone_size: few; cdr3_nt: TGTGCCAGTAGTATTCTGGGCGGGATAGGAAACAATGAGCAGTTCTTC; cdr3_aa: CASSILGGIGNNEQFF
j_call: TRBJ2-1; v_call: TRBV20-1; d_call: TRBD1; clone_size: many; cdr3_nt: TGCAGTGCCCCCAAGGGACAGGGGAATGAGCAGTTCTTC; cdr3_aa: CSAPKGQGNEQFF
j_call: TRBJ2-7; v_call: TRBV18; d_call: TRBD2; clone_size: NA; cdr3_nt: TGTGCCAGCTCACTTTTTATGTTATCGGCGGGAGGATACGAGCAGTACTTC; cdr3_aa: CASSLFMLSAGGYEQYF
j_call: TRBJ2-2; v_call: TRBV24-1; d_call: TRBD1; clone_size: few; cdr3_nt: TGTGCCACCAGTGATTTGCACGGGACAGGGTCGAGAGATTTGTTTTTT; cdr3_aa: CATSDLHGTGSRDLFF
j_call: TRBJ2-1; v_call: TRBV9; d_call: NA; clone_size: NA; cdr3_nt: TGTGCCAGCAGCGTAGGCGGAGTGGGATACAATGGGCAGTTCTTC; cdr3_aa: CASSVGGVGYNGQFF
j_call: TRBJ2-1; v_call: TRBV7-3; d_call: TRBD2; clone_size: many; cdr3_nt: TGTGCCAGCAGCTTATTTGGGACTAGCGGGAGGGCTGAGCAGTTCTTC; cdr3_aa: CASSLFGTSGRAEQFF
j_call: TRBJ1-3; v_call: TRBV6-1; d_call: NA; clone_size: many; cdr3_nt: TGTGCCAGCAGCCCCCTAGGGGGGACTGGAAACACCATATATTTT; cdr3_aa: CASSPLGGTGNTIYF
j_call: TRBJ2-7; v_call: TRBV15; d_call: TRBD2; clone_size: NA; cdr3_nt: TGTGCCACCAGCAGAGGCCTAGCGGACTACATCACCCCGGATGGGCAGTACTTC; cdr3_aa: CATSRGLADYITPDGQYF
j_call: TRBJ2-2; v_call: TRBV30; d_call: TRBD2; clone_size: NA; cdr3_nt: TGTGCCTGGAGACCCCGGGGACTAGCGGGAGGGCCTCCCGAGGGGCTGTTTTTT; cdr3_aa: CAWRPRGLAGGPPEGLFF
j_call: TRBJ1-1; v_call: TRBV7-2; d_call: NA; clone_size: NA; cdr3_nt: TGTGCCAGCAGCTTTGGGACATTGAACACTGAAGCTTTCTTT; cdr3_aa: CASSFGTLNTEAFF
j_call: TRBJ1-5; v_call: TRBV2; d_call: NA; clone_size: many; cdr3_nt: TGTGCCAGCCTCAAAGAACAGGGAGAGAATCAGCCCCAGCATTTT; cdr3_aa: CASLKEQGENQPQHF